This entry lists 22 T cell receptor beta chains sequenced from one sample in a study of blood T cell repertoires in COVID-19. Assay: immunoSEQ multiplex PCR; the TCRdb copy retains only in-frame clones and omits some. The table has tens of thousands of clones, around 89% seen once. The sequenced sample was peripheral blood. The receptors shown here come from a woman in her fifties or sixties with active COVID-19.

This clone was recorded only once. V gene TRBV3-1 (or the pseudogene TRBV3-2) combines with J gene TRBJ2-7, with D possibly being TRBD2 (6 bases). Looked up from germline, CDR1 is LGHDT and CDR2 is YNNKEL (reference sequence). Trimming removed 8 bases from V and 3 bases from J, with 20 bases in between. The CDR3 is made up of 15 amino acids. The DNA for the CDR3 is TGTGCCAGCGAAAATTGGGACTTCACGGACTACGAGCAGTACTTC. Translating it yields CASENWDFTDYEQYF.

This sequence joins TRBV28 and TRBJ1-1; 7 positions match TRBD1. Per germline, CDR1 MDHEN and CDR2 SYDVKM. The trim removed 5 bases at V and 2 bases at J, leaving 11 bases unmatched. The CDR3 extends over 16 amino acids. The CDR3 spells CASSALGTAFNTEAFF. Written as DNA, the CDR3 is TGTGCCAGCAGTGCCCTCGGGACAGCTTTTAACACTGAAGCTTTCTTT.

The chain employs TRBV28 and TRBJ1-1, with TRBD1 as a possible D gene (5 bases). Germline assignment: CDR1 MDHEN and CDR2 SYDVKM. Trimming left V 8 bases short and J 0 bases short, with 13 bases between. This CDR3 is built from 14 residues. CDR3 bases: TGTGCCAGCCATGACAGAAACATGAACACTGAAGCTTTCTTT. Translating it yields CASHDRNMNTEAFF.

The rearrangement links TRBV5-1 to TRBJ2-1, with 9 bases matching TRBD2. J gave up 5 bases and V 0 bases, and 6 bases lay outside the gene matches. This CDR3 comprises 16 residues. CDR1 and CDR2 (germline): SGHRS, YFSETQ. CDR3 loop: CASSLVLAGRNNEQFF. The CDR3 nucleotides read TGCGCCAGCAGCTTGGTTCTAGCGGGACGTAACAATGAGCAGTTCTTC. Complete variable domain (other parts from reference TRBV5-1 and TRBJ2-1): KAGVTQTPRYLIKTRGQQVTLSCSPISGHRSVSWYQQTPGQGLQFLFEYFSETQRNKGNFPGRFSGRQFSNSRSEMNVSTLELGDSALYLCASSLVLAGRNNEQFFGPGTRLTVL.

The J gene is TRBJ2-7, the V gene TRBV19; 10 bases fit TRBD1. V gave up 5 bases and J gave up 1 base; unmatched junction bases: 5. CDR1 is LNHDA, CDR2 SQIVND, per germline (reference sequence). The CDR3 totals 15 residues. The CDR3 sequence is CASSFGTGASYEQYF. DNA for the CDR3: TGTGCCAGTAGTTTCGGGACAGGGGCATCCTACGAGCAGTACTTC.

The chain couples TRBV7-8 to TRBJ2-3; 10 nucleotides line up with TRBD2. Germline trimming cut 0 bases from V and 5 bases from J; bases unmatched to any gene: 5. Germline loops: CDR1 SGHVS, CDR2 FQNEAQ. The CDR3 covers 16 residues. The CDR3 loop reads CASSLARLAGVDTQYF. CDR3 nucleotide sequence: TGTGCCAGCAGCTTAGCGCGGCTAGCGGGAGTAGATACGCAGTATTTT.

The V and J genes are TRBV28 and TRBJ1-6; TRBD1 matches at 7 bases. Germline assignment: CDR1 MDHEN and CDR2 SYDVKM. The CDR3 extends over 18 amino acids. With V trimmed by 2 bases and J by 0 bases, 7 bases remained unmatched. This CDR3 is CASSLGTVARSYNSPLHF. CDR3 nucleotides: TGTGCCAGCAGTTTAGGGACAGTCGCCCGCTCCTATAATTCACCCCTCCACTTT.

In this sample, this clone turned up once. The chain uses TRBV28 and TRBJ2-7; 8 bases match TRBD2. With 6 bases clipped from V and 0 bases from J, the junction kept 1 base outside the gene matches. Germline V gene data show CDR1 as MDHEN and CDR2 as SYDVKM. The CDR3 runs 13 residues. CDR3 residues: CASRTSGSYEQYF. DNA of the CDR3: TGTGCCAGCAGAACTAGCGGCTCCTACGAGCAGTACTTC.

J is TRBJ1-3 and V is TRBV30, with D uncertain. The CDR3 consists of 13 residues. V was shortened by 2 bases and J by 0 bases, with 5 bases between the two germline ends. Germline CDR1 is GTSNPN and CDR2 is SVGIG (reference sequence). CDR3 region: CAWSFSSGNTIYF. In DNA form, the CDR3 reads TGTGCCTGGAGTTTCAGCTCTGGAAACACCATATATTTT. The variable domain in full, completed from reference TRBV30 and TRBJ1-3, reads SQTIHQWPATLVQPVGSPLSLECTVEGTSNPNLYWYRQAAGRGLQLLFYSVGIGQISSEVPQNLSASRPQDRQFILSSKKLLLSDSGFYLCAWSFSSGNTIYFGEGSWLTVV.

The chain employs TRBV15 and TRBJ2-1; D possibly corresponds to TRBD2 (5 bases). The CDR3 consists of 15 residues. Trimming cost V 0 bases and J 5 bases, with 11 bases left between them. Germline V CDR1 and CDR2: LNHNV, YYDKDF (reference sequence). CDR3 sequence reads: CATSRDPGKDNEQFF. In DNA, the CDR3 is TGTGCCACCAGCAGAGATCCGGGAAAGGACAATGAGCAGTTCTTC.

The chain employs TRBV28 and TRBJ1-1; D may be TRBD1 (5 bases). CDR1 is MDHEN, CDR2 SYDVKM, per germline. The CDR3 is made up of 13 amino acids. Trimming removed 4 bases from V and 6 bases from J, with 12 bases in between. CDR3 region: CASSWGGGPEAFF. The CDR3 coding sequence is TGTGCCAGCAGTTGGGGGGGAGGTCCTGAAGCTTTCTTT. Supplemented by reference TRBV28 and TRBJ1-1, the full variable domain reads DVKVTQSSRYLVKRTGEKVFLECVQDMDHENMFWYRQDPGLGLRLIYFSYDVKMKEKGDIPEGYSVSREKKERFSLILESASTNQTSMYLCASSWGGGPEAFFGQGTRLTVV.

The chain employs TRBV9 and TRBJ2-5, with 12 bases identical to TRBD2. The ends lost 0 bases at V and 2 bases at J; junction bases unmatched: 5. The CDR3 loop spans 17 amino acids. CDR1 is SGDLS and CDR2 is YYNGEE in the germline V gene. Here the CDR3 reads CASSVGLAGARQETQYF. The CDR3 bases are TGTGCCAGCAGCGTAGGACTAGCGGGAGCACGGCAAGAGACCCAGTACTTC.

This chain joins TRBV27 and TRBJ2-3; the match to TRBD1 covers 8 bases. V was pared by 6 bases and J by 0 bases, with 8 bases of the junction left unmatched. The CDR3 covers 16 residues. CDR1 and CDR2 from the germline V gene are MNHEY and SMNVEV (reference sequence). CDR3 sequence: CASRQQRTGSTDTQYF. As DNA, the CDR3 is TGTGCCAGCAGACAACAAAGGACAGGGAGCACAGATACGCAGTATTTT.

The DNA for the CDR3 is TGTGCCAGCAGCGGGGGACAGGGGGCGTATCAGCCCCAGCATTTT. Translated: CASSGGQGAYQPQHF. The chain links TRBV9 to TRBJ1-5; 12 nucleotides line up with TRBD1. The germline V gene encodes CDR1 SGDLS and CDR2 YYNGEE. This CDR3 spans 15 amino acids. V was clipped by 3 bases and J by 5 bases; unmatched bases: 3.

The gene calls are TRBV5-1 and TRBJ2-5; 13 bases align to TRBD2. Germline V gene lookup returns CDR1 SGHRS and CDR2 YFSETQ. The junction had 8 bases not matched to a gene; V was cut back by 4 bases and J by 5 bases. The CDR3 contains 16 residues. CDR3 sequence: CASSPGLAGVGETQYF. The CDR3 DNA reads as TGCGCCAGCAGCCCAGGACTAGCGGGAGTTGGGGAGACCCAGTACTTC.

The genes are TRBV4-2 and TRBJ1-2; 7 nucleotides match TRBD1. Germline assignment: CDR1 LGHNA and CDR2 YNFKEQ. V was pared by 1 base and J by 7 bases, with 3 bases of the junction left unmatched. The CDR3 contains 13 residues. The CDR3 is CASSQGYRGGYTF. The CDR3 coding sequence is TGTGCCAGCAGCCAAGGGTACAGGGGTGGCTACACCTTC.

This chain connects TRBV10-3 to TRBJ2-2; possible D gene TRBD1, 6 bases. The length of the CDR3 is 17 residues. Looked up from germline, CDR1 is ENHRY and CDR2 is SYGVKD. Trimming stripped 4 bases from V and 1 base from J, with 16 bases between. The CDR3 sequence: CAISGPGHSGNTGELFF. CDR3 sequence (DNA): TGTGCCATCAGTGGGCCGGGACACTCCGGGAACACCGGGGAGCTGTTTTTT.

The V call is TRBV20-1, the J call TRBJ2-5; 7 bases agree with TRBD2. Unmatched junction bases numbered 14, after V lost 3 bases and J lost 13 bases. The germline V gene has CDR1 DFQATT and CDR2 SNEGSKA (reference sequence). This CDR3 contains 13 residues. In nucleotides, the CDR3 is TGCAGTGCTAGTGCCGGGACTACTTCATTCTGGTACTTC. Translation gives CSASAGTTSFWYF.

This clone came up once. The CDR3 is CASSLSGGRSNEQFF. CDR3 nucleotide sequence: TGTGCCAGCAGCTTATCTGGCGGGAGATCCAATGAGCAGTTCTTC. The chain employs TRBV7-3 and TRBJ2-1; the match to TRBD2 covers 7 bases. Germline V lookup: CDR1 SGHTA, CDR2 FQGTGA. J was trimmed by 6 bases and V by 2 bases; bases with no gene match: 7. This CDR3 contains 15 residues.

This chain uses TRBV29-1 with TRBJ1-1; the match to TRBD1 covers 9 bases. Germline-derived CDR1 and CDR2 are SQVTM and ANQGSEA. The CDR3 extends over 13 amino acids. The V and J ends lost 6 bases and 11 bases, in that order; junction bases with no gene match: 13. This CDR3 reads CSVESGTGPSAFF. For the CDR3, the DNA is TGCAGCGTGGAGTCCGGGACAGGGCCTTCCGCTTTCTTT.

This sequence joins TRBV19 and TRBJ2-7; 9 bases line up with TRBD2. Germline CDR1 reads LNHDA; CDR2 reads SQIVND (reference sequence). There are 14 residues in the CDR3. The V gene end was trimmed by 7 bases and the J gene end by 5 bases; junction bases not matched to a gene: 9. This chain's CDR3 is CASTGASGKNEQYF. CDR3 bases: TGTGCCAGTACCGGGGCTAGCGGGAAAAACGAGCAGTACTTC.

The V and J genes are TRBV10-1 and TRBJ1-3; D possibly corresponds to TRBD1 (5 bases). Germline V lookup: CDR1 WNHNN, CDR2 SYGVQD (reference sequence). Trimming removed 2 bases at V and 3 bases at J, with 8 bases between. The CDR3 has 14 amino acids. CDR3 in DNA: TGCGCCAGCAGTGAGGACAGTCGTGGAAACACCATATATTTT. Its protein is CASSEDSRGNTIYF.